These 27 T cell receptor beta chains were sequenced from one sample in a study of memory CD8 T cells in hepatitis C reinfection. Time point defined: peak reinfection, 3 to 8 weeks after reinfection detection. Sorted cells were sequenced directly ex vivo without any in vitro expansion. Here immunoSEQ multiplex PCR was the method, and the copy in TCRdb shows in-frame clones only, minus some. The table includes around 47,000 clones, approximately 90% detected once. The sample comprised naive CD8+ T cells sorted from blood. The receptors here all came from a man aged 18 to 30 with hepatitis C virus infection.

Only one count was recorded for this clone. The chain joins TRBV5-4 to TRBJ2-3; D perhaps matches TRBD2 (6 bases). The CDR3 loop spans 15 amino acids. V gave up 1 base and J gave up 1 base, with 10 bases separating them. Per the germline V gene, CDR1 is SGHNT and CDR2 is YYREEE (reference sequence). Here the CDR3 reads CASSLKGGGTDTQYF. The CDR3 nucleotides are TGTGCCAGCAGCTTGAAGGGCGGGGGCACAGATACGCAGTATTTT.

The V call is TRBV15, the J call TRBJ2-7, with no clear D. The V gene lost 1 base and the J gene lost 0 bases, with 13 bases spanning the gap. The CDR3 runs to 16 residues. Germline CDR1 and CDR2: LNHNV and YYDKDF (reference sequence). CDR3 DNA sequence: TGTGCCACCAGCAGAGTCCAGCGTCCGGACTCCTACGAGCAGTACTTC. This codes for CATSRVQRPDSYEQYF.

The chain links TRBV11-2 to TRBJ2-7; D might be TRBD1 (5 bases). The germline V gene encodes CDR1 SGHAT and CDR2 FQNNGV. CDR3 length: 13 amino acids. V lost 5 bases and J 6 bases, leaving 14 bases between the germline ends. CDR3 nucleotides: TGTGCCAGCAGCGATGGGCAGGGCGGCGAGCAGTACGTC. Its translation is CASSDGQGGEQYV.

V and J are TRBV11-2 and TRBJ2-7; D is possibly TRBD1 (6 bases). Germline V CDR1 and CDR2: SGHAT, FQNNGV. V was clipped by 1 base and J by 3 bases, with 10 bases between them. The CDR3 is 14 amino acids. CDR3 coding DNA: TGTGCCAGCAGCTTAGCGCTACAGGGCTACGAGCAGTACGTC. This codes for CASSLALQGYEQYV.

The rearrangement links TRBV27 to TRBJ1-6; 7 bases are a match to TRBD1. The CDR3 runs 15 residues. V was pared by 5 bases and J by 3 bases, with 4 bases of the junction left unmatched. Germline lookup yields CDR1 MNHEY and CDR2 SMNVEV (reference sequence). The CDR3 nucleotides are TGTGCCAGCAGTGCCCGGGACAGCTATAATTCACCCCTCCACTTT. Translating it yields CASSARDSYNSPLHF.

This rearrangement joins TRBV29-1 to TRBJ2-5, with D perhaps TRBD2 (5 bases). CDR1 and CDR2 from the germline V gene are SQVTM and ANQGSEA. Between the trimmed V and J ends, which lost 3 bases and 5 bases, there was a span of 22 bases. This CDR3 spans 16 amino acids. The CDR3 DNA reads TGCAGCGTTGAGGGAGCGGAGCCGACGTCTGGGGAGACCCAGTACTTC. Translated, it gives CSVEGAEPTSGETQYF.

This chain's CDR3 is CASSLSSRERDTQYF. The CDR3 nucleotides read TGTGCCAGCAGCTTATCATCCCGGGAAAGAGATACGCAGTATTTT. J is TRBJ2-3 and V is TRBV7-9, with D perhaps TRBD2 (5 bases). V lost 2 bases, J lost 5 bases, and 14 bases lay in between. Germline CDR1 reads SEHNR; CDR2 reads FQNEAQ (reference sequence). The CDR3 totals 15 residues. Based on the CDR3 plus reference TRBV7-9 and TRBJ2-3, the full variable domain is DTGVSQNPRHKITKRGQNVTFRCDPISEHNRLYWYRQTLGQGPEFLTYFQNEAQLEKSRLLSDRFSAERPKGSFSTLEIQRTEQGDSAMYLCASSLSSRERDTQYFGPGTRLTVL.

The rearrangement links TRBV14 to TRBJ1-5, with 8 bases matching TRBD1. This CDR3 contains 15 residues. Germline CDR1 SGHDN, CDR2 FVKESK. V was clipped by 7 bases and J by 7 bases; unmatched bases: 12. As DNA, the CDR3 is TGTGCCAGCATCCCAGGACAGGGTGATCCCCAGCCCCAGCATTTT. Translation gives CASIPGQGDPQPQHF.

The chain joins TRBV7-9 to TRBJ1-6; 10 bases agree with TRBD1. Trimming removed 7 bases from V and 4 bases from J; junction bases left unmatched: 4. This CDR3 has 15 amino acids. CDR1 and CDR2 from the germline V gene are SEHNR and FQNEAQ (reference sequence). The CDR3 bases are TGTGCCAGCACTGGGACAGGGGAATATAATTCACCCCTCCACTTT. Protein sequence: CASTGTGEYNSPLHF.

This clone was recorded a few times. The V gene is TRBV5-1, the J gene TRBJ1-3, with 8 bases lining up with TRBD1. The CDR3 is 15 residues long. The J segment lost 3 bases and the V segment lost 2 bases, leaving 4 bases of the junction unmatched. Per the germline V gene, CDR1 is SGHRS and CDR2 is YFSETQ. The DNA for the CDR3 is TGCGCCAGCAGCTTCGGACAGGGTAGTGGAAACACCATATATTTT. Amino acid sequence: CASSFGQGSGNTIYF.

The chain employs TRBV28 and TRBJ1-5; D ambiguous. This CDR3 has 15 residues. In germline, CDR1 is MDHEN, CDR2 SYDVKM. The V gene lost 7 bases and the J gene lost 1 base, with 14 bases spanning the gap. The CDR3 coding sequence is TGTGCCAGCATCCCGGAGAGCCCAAGCAATCAGCCCCAGCATTTT. This codes for CASIPESPSNQPQHF.

V and J are TRBV4-2 and TRBJ2-7, with 9 bases fitting TRBD1. Germline assignment: CDR1 LGHNA and CDR2 YNFKEQ. The CDR3 is 16 residues long. Losses at the gene ends were 1 base for V and 4 bases for J; bases not matched to a gene: 8. Here the CDR3 reads CASSQVKGTGNYEQYF. The CDR3 DNA sequence: TGTGCCAGCAGCCAAGTTAAAGGGACAGGGAATTACGAGCAGTACTTC.

This rearrangement joins TRBV15 to TRBJ2-7; TRBD2 is a possible D gene (9 bases). The ends were cut back, 5 bases at V and 2 bases at J, with 25 bases in the middle. The CDR3 loop spans 18 amino acids. Germline values: CDR1 LNHNV, CDR2 YYDKDF (reference sequence). The CDR3 loop reads CATSLGTGASGATYEQYF. The CDR3 DNA follows: TGTGCCACCAGCTTAGGGACAGGTGCTAGCGGGGCAACCTACGAGCAGTACTTC.

The J gene is TRBJ1-1, the V gene TRBV4-3; TRBD1 matches at 8 bases. V lost 1 base and J lost 0; bases outside the gene matches: 7. CDR1 and CDR2 from the germline V gene are LGHNA and YSLEER. This CDR3 is 17 amino acids long. CDR3 nucleotides: TGCGCCAGCAGCCAAGGCAGGGGGCGTTTTGTGAACACTGAAGCTTTCTTT. Residues: CASSQGRGRFVNTEAFF.

J is TRBJ2-3 and V is TRBV7-9; D remains unclear. Per the germline V gene, CDR1 is SEHNR and CDR2 is FQNEAQ (reference sequence). V dropped 4 bases and J dropped 1 base, with 12 bases sitting between them. This CDR3 region has 15 residues. The DNA of the CDR3 is TGTGCCAGCAGCTCGGAGAGCCGGGGCACAGATACGCAGTATTTT. Translation gives CASSSESRGTDTQYF.

This clone has a handful of counts. The rearrangement links TRBV6-1 to TRBJ1-5; no firm D call. V was pared by 6 bases and J by 6 bases, with 12 bases between. The CDR3 is made up of 13 amino acids. Germline CDR1 MNHNS, CDR2 SASEGT. The CDR3 nucleotides read TGTGCCAGCAGCTGGGCAGCAGGTCAGCCCCAGCATTTT. It translates to CASSWAAGQPQHF.

The chain combines TRBV19 with TRBJ1-5; D unclear. V was pared by 8 bases and J by 4 bases, with 12 bases between. This CDR3 contains 13 residues. CDR1 and CDR2 (germline): LNHDA, SQIVND (reference sequence). The CDR3 DNA reads TGTGCCAGTGCGGGCCTCTATAATCAGCCCCAGCATTTT. Protein product: CASAGLYNQPQHF.

The J gene is TRBJ2-2, the V gene TRBV2, with a tentative D call TRBD2 (7 bases). This CDR3 spans 13 amino acids. Germline CDR1 SNHLY, CDR2 FYNNEI. Trimming removed 8 bases from V and 7 bases from J, with 14 bases in between. In DNA, the CDR3 is TGTGCCAGCGGGGGGGCCCGGGGCGGGGAGCTGTTTTTT. The encoded protein is CASGGARGGELFF. The full variable domain, its missing parts supplied by reference TRBV2 and TRBJ2-2, is EPEVTQTPSHQVTQMGQEVILRCVPISNHLYFYWYRQILGQKVEFLVSFYNNEISEKSEIFDDQFSVERPDGSNFTLKIRSTKLEDSAMYFCASGGARGGELFFGEGSRLTVL.

This sequence joins TRBV5-1 and TRBJ2-5; D possibly corresponds to TRBD2 (6 bases). Germline V gives CDR1 SGHRS, CDR2 YFSETQ. CDR3 length: 15 amino acids. V lost 5 bases, J lost 2 bases, and 16 bases lay in between. CDR3 coding DNA: TGCGCCAGCAGTAGGTCGGAAGCGGGTCAAGAGACCCAGTACTTC. Translating it yields CASSRSEAGQETQYF.

The V and J genes are TRBV9 and TRBJ2-1; maybe TRBD2 (5 bases). V shed 0 bases and J shed 11 bases, with 9 bases lying between them. The germline gives CDR1 SGDLS, CDR2 YYNGEE. This CDR3 contains 12 residues. The CDR3 DNA is TGTGCCAGCAGCGTAGGGGAGACAAAGCAGTTCTTC. Residues: CASSVGETKQFF. The full variable domain, in which reference TRBV9 and TRBJ2-1 provide the parts outside the CDR3, is DSGVTQTPKHLITATGQRVTLRCSPRSGDLSVYWYQQSLDQGLQFLIQYYNGEERAKGNILERFSAQQFPDLHSELNLSSLELGDSALYFCASSVGETKQFFGPGTRLTVL.

This chain joins TRBV2 and TRBJ2-1; TRBD2 matches 9 bases. The CDR3 has 15 amino acids. CDR1 is SNHLY, CDR2 FYNNEI, per germline. V gave up 6 bases and J gave up 7 bases; unmatched junction bases: 10. Here the CDR3 reads CASSSSGGRGNEQFF. The CDR3 DNA reads TGTGCCAGCAGCTCGAGCGGGGGGCGCGGAAATGAGCAGTTCTTC.

The rearrangement uses TRBV11-1 and TRBJ2-1, with a tentative D call TRBD1 (6 bases). From germline, CDR1 is SGHAT and CDR2 FQDESV (reference sequence). Trimming took 4 bases from V and 2 from J, leaving 6 bases between them. This CDR3 spans 13 amino acids. In nucleotides, the CDR3 is TGTGCCAGCAGCTACAGGGCCTACAATGAGCAGTTCTTC. Residues: CASSYRAYNEQFF.

This sequence joins TRBV6-1 and TRBJ2-1; TRBD2 matches 10 bases. CDR1 and CDR2 (germline): MNHNS, SASEGT. The CDR3 sequence is 14 residues long. V was pared by 7 bases and J by 6 bases, with 6 bases of the junction left unmatched. For the CDR3, the DNA is TGTGCCAGCAAAGGAGCGGGGGGGCCCAATGAGCAGTTCTTC. Translating gives CASKGAGGPNEQFF.

The genes are TRBV27 and TRBJ2-1; D possibly corresponds to TRBD2 (6 bases). The germline CDR1 and CDR2 sequences are MNHEY and SMNVEV (reference sequence). Deletions cut 6 bases from V and 7 bases from J, with 16 bases between. This CDR3 is built from 14 residues. Written as DNA, the CDR3 is TGTGCCAGCAGGGTCGGGATAGCGGCAAATGAGCAGTTCTTC. Translated: CASRVGIAANEQFF.

The V and J genes are TRBV7-6 and TRBJ2-2; D is possibly TRBD2 (7 bases). In germline, CDR1 is SGHVS, CDR2 FNYEAQ. V was clipped by 6 bases and J by 6 bases, with 23 bases between them. The CDR3 runs 17 residues. In nucleotides, the CDR3 is TGTGCCAGCAGTCGTGGGACAACAGCCAGCGGGGCCGGGGAGCTGTTTTTT. It codes for CASSRGTTASGAGELFF.

The chain employs TRBV9 and TRBJ1-1; 7 bases agree with TRBD1. Germline V lookup: CDR1 SGDLS, CDR2 YYNGEE. The V segment lost 0 bases and the J segment 3 bases; nucleotides outside the gene matches: 2. The CDR3 covers 14 residues. The CDR3 region has the DNA TGTGCCAGCAGCGTAGCGGGACAGCACACTGAAGCTTTCTTT. Translating gives CASSVAGQHTEAFF.

V and J are TRBV19 and TRBJ1-6; perhaps TRBD1 as D (5 bases). Germline V gene sequence: CDR1 LNHDA, CDR2 SQIVND (reference sequence). With 3 bases removed from V and 6 bases from J, the gap between germline ends came to 9 bases. This CDR3 spans 14 amino acids. The CDR3 spells CASSMGLGNSPLHF. The CDR3, as DNA: TGTGCCAGTAGTATGGGGCTCGGTAATTCACCCCTCCACTTT.